This record looks at one TCR beta chain sequence and its context. The antigen is unknown. This sample was taken from a study of T cell responses to AZD1222 COVID-19 vaccine. Sequencing used immunoSEQ multiplex PCR; TCRdb keeps in-frame clones, though not all of them. The table lists 150,000 or so clones, about 92% of them singletons. CDR1 is SGHNT and CDR2 is YYREEE in the germline V gene (reference sequence). Trimming stripped 4 bases from V and 1 base from J, with 17 bases between. This CDR3 comprises 17 residues. Whole-study findings and limits: Baseline seropositives among AZD1222 recipients totaled only 5 to 7. No repertoire was sampled before or during the peak T cell response, only after it.

V is TRBV5-4 and J is TRBJ2-2, with D tentatively TRBD2 (6 bases). The sequence came from an adult in good health. This material consisted of peripheral blood, taken on day 0 of AZD1222 vaccination. Written as DNA, the CDR3 is TGTGCCAGCAGCCTACAGAGACTAGGATTGAACACCGGGGAGCTGTTTTTT. Translating gives CASSLQRLGLNTGELFF.